These 27 T cell receptor beta chains originate from one sample sequenced in a study of T cell responses to AZD1222 COVID-19 vaccine (dated by TCRdb to the early 2020s). Library preparation employed the immunoSEQ multiplex PCR assay. This is the immuneACCESS table as TCRdb keeps it, with only in-frame sequences that have V and J called. A part of the clones is gone; compared with another copy, unresolved V genes explain less than half, and the rest is unexplained. The sample table contains 70,000 to 90,000 clones; only one count was recorded for around 87% of them. Roughly 18% of the sample is taken by the ten largest. Interpreted using the paper, the time point label stands for: about 28 days (+/-7) after the second vaccine dose. This material consisted of peripheral blood, taken 28 days after the second AZD1222 dose. Every receptor here comes from an adult who received the AZD1222 COVID-19 vaccine.

V is TRBV9 and J is TRBJ2-7; 8 bases are a match to TRBD2. This CDR3 comprises 14 residues. The germline CDR1 and CDR2 sequences are SGDLS and YYNGEE. J gave up 3 bases and V 4 bases, and 6 bases lay outside the gene matches. CDR3 region: CASSPGGVGYEQYF. CDR3 bases: TGTGCCAGCAGCCCCGGGGGGGTGGGCTACGAGCAGTACTTC.

This clone qualifies as medium-sized. V and J are TRBV6-2 or TRBV6-3 and TRBJ2-1; no clear D. Trimming pared 5 bases from V and 0 bases from J, leaving 14 bases between. The CDR3 spans 16 residues. Looked up from germline, CDR1 is MNHEY and CDR2 is SVGEGT. As DNA, the CDR3 is TGTGCCAGCAGTATAGATTCCCTATCCTCCTACAATGAGCAGTTCTTC. Translation: CASSIDSLSSYNEQFF.

The V and J genes are TRBV7-9 and TRBJ1-6, with a possible D match to TRBD1 (5 bases). This CDR3 has 16 amino acids. Trimming pared 6 bases from V and 4 bases from J, leaving 16 bases between. Germline loops: CDR1 SEHNR, CDR2 FQNEAQ (reference sequence). This CDR3 reads CASSSSGGGYNSPLHF. In DNA, the CDR3 is TGTGCCAGCAGTTCCAGCGGGGGAGGATATAATTCACCCCTCCACTTT.

This clone was seen a few times. The J gene is TRBJ2-7, the V gene TRBV4-3, with D maybe TRBD2 (5 bases). Deletions cut 4 bases from V and 6 bases from J, with 16 bases between. Germline values: CDR1 LGHNA, CDR2 YSLEER. This CDR3 region has 14 residues. CDR3 in DNA: TGCGCCAGCAGCCTCTCAAGCGCGGGTACCGAGCAGTACTTC. It yields the protein CASSLSSAGTEQYF.

This clone has just one count. For the CDR3, the DNA is TGTGCCAGCTCACCCGATAGCAGGGCCGCTTTCGGCGGCTACACCTTC. Translated, it gives CASSPDSRAAFGGYTF. The J gene is TRBJ1-2, the V gene TRBV18; D is perhaps TRBD1 (5 bases). This CDR3 has 16 residues. The V gene lost 3 bases and the J gene lost 8 bases, with 22 bases spanning the gap. The V gene's germline CDR1 is KGHSH and CDR2 LQKENI.

Regarding this clone: Additional DNA sequences in this sample encode the identical CDR3. The J gene is TRBJ1-5, the V gene TRBV5-4, with D possibly being TRBD1 (6 bases). The CDR3 runs to 13 residues. The germline V gene encodes CDR1 SGHNT and CDR2 YYREEE (reference sequence). Trimming removed 2 bases at V and 5 bases at J, with 8 bases between. The DNA of the CDR3 is TGTGCCAGCAGCTTAGGGGGAGATCAGCCCCAGCATTTT. Protein: CASSLGGDQPQHF.

The CDR3 is CAWSVGLRGTEAFF. The CDR3 DNA reads TGTGCCTGGAGTGTAGGGTTGAGGGGCACTGAAGCTTTCTTT. The rearrangement uses TRBV30 and TRBJ1-1; possibly TRBD1 for D (5 bases). V was clipped by 0 bases and J by 4 bases, with 12 bases between them. The CDR3 is made up of 14 amino acids. Germline V gives CDR1 GTSNPN, CDR2 SVGIG (reference sequence).

CDR3 nucleotide sequence: TGTGCCAGCAGCTTAGGTGTAGCGAACTACGAGCAGTACTTC. Protein sequence: CASSLGVANYEQYF. The gene calls are TRBV7-2 and TRBJ2-7; D may be TRBD2 (5 bases). The germline V gene encodes CDR1 SGHTA and CDR2 FQGNSA. The CDR3 has 14 amino acids. V lost 1 base and J lost 3, with 10 bases in between.

The chain links TRBV19 to TRBJ1-4; no definite D call. CDR3 length equals 14 residues. CDR1 is LNHDA, CDR2 SQIVND, per germline (reference sequence). The ends were cut back, 4 bases at V and 6 bases at J, with 12 bases in the middle. The CDR3 DNA follows: TGTGCCAGTAGTAACTTCGCTCGGGATGAAAAACTGTTTTTT. It is translated as CASSNFARDEKLFF.

J is TRBJ1-1 and V is TRBV12-5; TRBD1 aligns across 8 bases. Trimming cost V 7 bases and J 5 bases; bases outside gene matches: 27. This CDR3 has 20 amino acids. From germline, CDR1 is LGHNT and CDR2 FRNRAP. The CDR3 loop is CASAPEVRGLENTRPTEAFF. CDR3 coding DNA: TGTGCTAGTGCCCCGGAAGTCAGGGGGCTTGAGAACACTCGGCCAACTGAAGCTTTCTTT. Filled out from reference TRBV12-5 and TRBJ1-1, the complete variable domain reads DARVTQTPRHKVTEMGQEVTMRCQPILGHNTVFWYRQTMMQGLELLAYFRNRAPLDDSGMPKDRFSAEMPDATLATLKIQPSEPRDSAVYFCASAPEVRGLENTRPTEAFFGQGTRLTVV.

V is TRBV30 and J is TRBJ1-2, with no clear D. Trimming stripped 2 bases from V and 4 bases from J, with 11 bases between. This CDR3 has 13 residues. The germline V gene has CDR1 GTSNPN and CDR2 SVGIG (reference sequence). In DNA, the CDR3 is TGTGCCTGGAGTCCGGCCGCAACCTATGGCTACACCTTC. This sequence encodes CAWSPAATYGYTF. Full variable domain (rest looked up from reference TRBV30 and TRBJ1-2): SQTIHQWPATLVQPVGSPLSLECTVEGTSNPNLYWYRQAAGRGLQLLFYSVGIGQISSEVPQNLSASRPQDRQFILSSKKLLLSDSGFYLCAWSPAATYGYTFGSGTRLTVV.

The V call is TRBV11-2, the J call TRBJ1-4; a possible D gene is TRBD1 (6 bases). Germline V lookup: CDR1 SGHAT, CDR2 FQNNGV. This CDR3 is built from 15 residues. Trimming stripped 1 base from V and 3 bases from J, with 9 bases between. CDR3 residues: CASSLAAGANEKLFF. The DNA for the CDR3 is TGTGCCAGCAGCTTAGCGGCAGGGGCTAATGAAAAACTGTTTTTT.

CDR3 in amino acids: CASSLGGKRGYTF. For the CDR3, the DNA is TGCGCCAGCAGCTTGGGCGGGAAAAGGGGCTACACCTTC. The V call is TRBV5-1, the J call TRBJ1-2; no definite D call. Germline lookup yields CDR1 SGHRS and CDR2 YFSETQ. CDR3 size: 13 residues. V lost 0 bases and J lost 8, with 11 bases in between.

The rearrangement joins TRBV10-2 to TRBJ1-1, with D tentatively TRBD1 (6 bases). Trimming stripped 0 bases from V and 1 base from J, with 6 bases between. Germline lookup yields CDR1 WSHSY and CDR2 SAAADI. The CDR3 length is 14 residues. CDR3 residues: CASSESGGNTEAFF. The CDR3 region has the DNA TGCGCCAGCAGTGAGTCAGGGGGGAACACTGAAGCTTTCTTT.

This chain joins TRBV30 and TRBJ1-4; D is undetermined. V was cut by 2 bases and J by 3 bases, with 10 bases left in between. Germline V CDR1 and CDR2: GTSNPN, SVGIG (reference sequence). The CDR3 sequence is 14 residues long. DNA of the CDR3: TGTGCCTGGAGTAGGTGGGCTGCTAATGAAAAACTGTTTTTT. Translation: CAWSRWAANEKLFF.

J is TRBJ1-1 and V is TRBV12-3 or TRBV12-4; D is ambiguous. The V end was cut by 0 bases, the J end by 5 bases, with 4 bases between. CDR3 length: 12 residues. DNA of the CDR3: TGTGCCAGCAGTTTAGCGGAGACTGAAGCTTTCTTT. Its translation: CASSLAETEAFF.

A single count supports this clone. CDR3 coding DNA: TGTGCCAGCAGGGCCTTCCATGAGCAGTTCTTC. Its translation is CASRAFHEQFF. The V call is TRBV6-5, the J call TRBJ2-1; D is ambiguous. CDR3 length: 11 residues. V gave up 6 bases and J gave up 8 bases, with 8 bases separating them. Germline assignment: CDR1 MNHEY and CDR2 SVGAGI.

The chain employs TRBV6-4 and TRBJ2-3, with a weak D call TRBD2 (5 bases). Germline V gene data show CDR1 as MRHNA and CDR2 as SNTAGT. V lost 0 bases and J lost 1, with 8 bases in between. CDR3 size: 15 residues. CDR3 nucleotide sequence: TGTGCCAGCAGTGACTCGAACGGGGGCACAGATACGCAGTATTTT. It codes for CASSDSNGGTDTQYF.

This chain links TRBV19 with TRBJ2-3, with D perhaps matching TRBD1 (5 bases). The CDR3 consists of 16 residues. Germline V gene sequence: CDR1 LNHDA, CDR2 SQIVND (reference sequence). The V gene lost 6 bases and the J gene lost 1 base, with 17 bases spanning the gap. DNA of the CDR3: TGTGCCAGTAGCGCTAGGGGCCGAAAAGGCACAGATACGCAGTATTTT. Translation: CASSARGRKGTDTQYF.

This clone appeared a few times. The V and J genes are TRBV30 and TRBJ1-5; 7 nucleotides line up with TRBD1. Germline assignment: CDR1 GTSNPN and CDR2 SVGIG (reference sequence). J lost 6 bases, V lost 0 bases, and 2 bases had no gene match. The CDR3 has 13 residues. CDR3 nucleotides: TGTGCCTGGAGTGTGGCAGGGGGTCAGCCCCAGCATTTT. Encoded protein: CAWSVAGGQPQHF.

The chain is built from TRBV5-1 and TRBJ2-5; the D gene is possibly TRBD2 (5 bases). V shed 4 bases and J shed 4 bases, with 5 bases lying between them. Germline-derived CDR1 and CDR2 are SGHRS and YFSETQ. The CDR3 loop spans 11 amino acids. CDR3 sequence reads: CASSEGETQYF. Written as DNA, the CDR3 is TGCGCCAGCAGCGAGGGAGAGACCCAGTACTTC. Using reference TRBV5-1 and TRBJ2-5 for the parts outside the CDR3, the full variable domain is KAGVTQTPRYLIKTRGQQVTLSCSPISGHRSVSWYQQTPGQGLQFLFEYFSETQRNKGNFPGRFSGRQFSNSRSEMNVSTLELGDSALYLCASSEGETQYFGPGTRLLVL.

The chain joins TRBV5-5 to TRBJ1-1; D is undetermined. V was cut by 0 bases and J by 4 bases, with 13 bases left in between. The CDR3 extends over 15 amino acids. Germline V lookup: CDR1 SGHKS, CDR2 YYEKEE (reference sequence). CDR3 residues: CASSLEARWITEAFF. DNA of the CDR3: TGTGCCAGCAGCTTGGAGGCGCGGTGGATCACTGAAGCTTTCTTT. The whole variable domain, remainder taken from reference TRBV5-5 and TRBJ1-1, is DAGVTQSPTHLIKTRGQQVTLRCSPISGHKSVSWYQQVLGQGPQFIFQYYEKEERGRGNFPDRFSARQFPNYSSELNVNALLLGDSALYLCASSLEARWITEAFFGQGTRLTVV.

CDR3 sequence: CASRRQGGGQETQYF. The DNA for the CDR3 is TGTGCCAGCAGGCGCCAGGGGGGTGGGCAAGAGACCCAGTACTTC. The J gene is TRBJ2-5, the V gene TRBV5-6; TRBD1 might be the D (7 bases). V lost 5 bases and J lost 2, with 16 bases in between. The CDR3 length is 15 residues. Germline V gene sequence: CDR1 SGHDT, CDR2 YYEEEE. Supplemented by reference TRBV5-6 and TRBJ2-5, the full variable domain reads DAGVTQSPTHLIKTRGQQVTLRCSPKSGHDTVSWYQQALGQGPQFIFQYYEEEERQRGNFPDRFSGHQFPNYSSELNVNALLLGDSALYLCASRRQGGGQETQYFGPGTRLLVL.

The J gene is TRBJ1-2, the V gene TRBV2; 7 bases match TRBD1. Germline trimming cut 7 bases from V and 0 bases from J; bases unmatched to any gene: 5. The germline gives CDR1 SNHLY, CDR2 FYNNEI. The CDR3 is made up of 14 amino acids. The DNA for the CDR3 is TGTGCCAGCATTGGGACAGAAGCTAACTATGGCTACACCTTC. Its protein is CASIGTEANYGYTF.

The chain carries TRBV5-1 and TRBJ2-7, with 9 bases that match TRBD2. V shed 3 bases and J 2 bases; nucleotides not matched to a gene: 3. The CDR3 runs 14 residues. Germline loops: CDR1 SGHRS, CDR2 YFSETQ. The CDR3: CASSSTSGTYEQYF. The DNA for the CDR3 is TGCGCCAGCAGCTCGACTAGCGGCACCTACGAGCAGTACTTC.

The rearrangement joins TRBV12-3 or TRBV12-4 to TRBJ1-2, with a possible D match to TRBD1 (5 bases). V was pared by 4 bases and J by 5 bases, with 8 bases between. The CDR3 extends over 12 amino acids. CDR3 nucleotides: TGTGCCAGCAGTTCGGGACTTTATGGCTACACCTTC. It translates to CASSSGLYGYTF.

The gene calls are TRBV18 and TRBJ1-2; D is possibly TRBD1 (5 bases). V was clipped by 2 bases and J by 3 bases, with 10 bases between them. CDR1 and CDR2 (germline): KGHSH, LQKENI. The CDR3 is made up of 14 amino acids. CDR3 region: CASSPEGLDYGYTF. For the CDR3, the DNA is TGTGCCAGCTCACCAGAGGGGCTAGACTATGGCTACACCTTC.